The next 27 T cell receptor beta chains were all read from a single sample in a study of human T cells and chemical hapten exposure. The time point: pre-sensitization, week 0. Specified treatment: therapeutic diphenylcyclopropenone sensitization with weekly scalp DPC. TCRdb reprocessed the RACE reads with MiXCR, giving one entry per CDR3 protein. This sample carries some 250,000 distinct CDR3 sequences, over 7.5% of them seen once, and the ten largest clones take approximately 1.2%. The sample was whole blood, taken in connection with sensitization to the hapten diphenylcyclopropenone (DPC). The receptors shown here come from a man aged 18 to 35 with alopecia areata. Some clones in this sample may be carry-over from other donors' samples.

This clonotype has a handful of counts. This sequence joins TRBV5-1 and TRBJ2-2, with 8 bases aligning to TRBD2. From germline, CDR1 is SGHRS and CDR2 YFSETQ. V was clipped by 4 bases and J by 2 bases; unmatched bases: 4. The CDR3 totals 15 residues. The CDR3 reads CASSNSGANTGELFF. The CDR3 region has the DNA TGCGCCAGCAGCAATAGCGGGGCCAACACCGGGGAGCTGTTTTTT.

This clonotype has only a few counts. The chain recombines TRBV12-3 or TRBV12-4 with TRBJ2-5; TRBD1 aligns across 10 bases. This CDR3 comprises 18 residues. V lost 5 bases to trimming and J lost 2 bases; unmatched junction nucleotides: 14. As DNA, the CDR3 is TGTGCCAGCAGTCAGAGGGACAGGGGAGGAGTACCACAAGAGACCCAGTACTTC. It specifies CASSQRDRGGVPQETQYF.

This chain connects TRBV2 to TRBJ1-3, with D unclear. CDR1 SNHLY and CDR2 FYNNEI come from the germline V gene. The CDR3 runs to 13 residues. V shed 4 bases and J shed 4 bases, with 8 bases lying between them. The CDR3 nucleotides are TGTGCCAGCAGTGCGGCTCGGGGAAACACCATATATTTT. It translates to CASSAARGNTIYF.

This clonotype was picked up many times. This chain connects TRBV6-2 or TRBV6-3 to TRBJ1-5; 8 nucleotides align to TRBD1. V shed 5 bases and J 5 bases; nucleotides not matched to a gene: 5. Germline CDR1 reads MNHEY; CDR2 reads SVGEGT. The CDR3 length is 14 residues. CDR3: CASSQDRVYQPQHF. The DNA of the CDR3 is TGTGCCAGCAGTCAGGACAGGGTGTATCAGCCCCAGCATTTT.

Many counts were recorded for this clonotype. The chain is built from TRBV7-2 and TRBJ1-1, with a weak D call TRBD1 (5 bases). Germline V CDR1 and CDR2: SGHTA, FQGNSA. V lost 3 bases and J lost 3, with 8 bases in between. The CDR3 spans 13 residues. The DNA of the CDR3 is TGTGCCAGCAGCTTGGCAGGGTACACTGAAGCTTTCTTT. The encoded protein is CASSLAGYTEAFF.

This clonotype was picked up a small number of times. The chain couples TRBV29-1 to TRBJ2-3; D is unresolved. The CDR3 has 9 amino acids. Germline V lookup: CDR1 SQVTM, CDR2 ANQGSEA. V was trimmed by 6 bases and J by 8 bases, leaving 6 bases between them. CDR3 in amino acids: CSVGSTQYF. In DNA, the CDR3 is TGCAGCGTGGGTAGTACGCAGTATTTT.

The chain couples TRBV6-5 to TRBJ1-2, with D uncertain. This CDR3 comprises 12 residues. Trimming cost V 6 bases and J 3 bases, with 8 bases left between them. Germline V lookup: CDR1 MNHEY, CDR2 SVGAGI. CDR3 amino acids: CASSGLYYGYTF. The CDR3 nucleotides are TGTGCCAGCAGCGGGCTCTACTATGGCTACACCTTC.

The CDR3 sequence: CASSLWGREGGSPLHF. CDR3 DNA: TGTGCCAGCAGCTTATGGGGGCGAGAGGGTGGTTCACCCCTCCACTTT. This chain uses TRBV13 with TRBJ1-6; perhaps TRBD1 as D (6 bases). Germline CDR1 reads PRHDT; CDR2 reads FYEKMQ (reference sequence). V lost 2 bases to trimming and J lost 9 bases, with 17 bases between them. The length of the CDR3 is 16 residues.

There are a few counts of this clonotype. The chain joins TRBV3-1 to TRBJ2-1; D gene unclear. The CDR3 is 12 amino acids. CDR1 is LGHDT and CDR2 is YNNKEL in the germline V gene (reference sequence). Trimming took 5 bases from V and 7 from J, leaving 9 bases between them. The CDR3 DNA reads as TGTGCCAGCAGCAGGTCCGGGAATGAGCAGTTCTTC. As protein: CASSRSGNEQFF.

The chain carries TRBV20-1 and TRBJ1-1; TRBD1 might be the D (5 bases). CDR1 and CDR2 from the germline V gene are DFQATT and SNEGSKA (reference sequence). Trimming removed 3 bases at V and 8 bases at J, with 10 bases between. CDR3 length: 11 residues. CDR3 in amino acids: CSASDSSEAFF. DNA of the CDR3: TGCAGTGCTAGTGACAGTTCCGAAGCTTTCTTT.

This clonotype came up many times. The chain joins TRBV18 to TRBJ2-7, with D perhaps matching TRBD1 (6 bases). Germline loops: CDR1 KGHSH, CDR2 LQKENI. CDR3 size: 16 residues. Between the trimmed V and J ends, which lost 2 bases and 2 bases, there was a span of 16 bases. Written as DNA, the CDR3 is TGTGCCAGCTCACCAGGTGGCAGGGGATCTGCCTACGAGCAGTACGTC. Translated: CASSPGGRGSAYEQYV.

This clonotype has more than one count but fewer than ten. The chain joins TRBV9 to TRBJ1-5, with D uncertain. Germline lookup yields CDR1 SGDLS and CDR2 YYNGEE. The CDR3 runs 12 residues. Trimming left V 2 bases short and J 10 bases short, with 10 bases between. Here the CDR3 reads CASSVRDGPQHF. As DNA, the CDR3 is TGTGCCAGCAGCGTGCGTGATGGTCCCCAGCATTTT.

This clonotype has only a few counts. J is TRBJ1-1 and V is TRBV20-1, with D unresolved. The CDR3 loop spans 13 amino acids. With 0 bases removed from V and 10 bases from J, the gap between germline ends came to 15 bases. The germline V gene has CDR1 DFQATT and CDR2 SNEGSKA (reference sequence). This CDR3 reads CSARDYLFPRAFF. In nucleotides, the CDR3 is TGCAGTGCTAGAGATTACCTTTTCCCCCGAGCTTTCTTT.

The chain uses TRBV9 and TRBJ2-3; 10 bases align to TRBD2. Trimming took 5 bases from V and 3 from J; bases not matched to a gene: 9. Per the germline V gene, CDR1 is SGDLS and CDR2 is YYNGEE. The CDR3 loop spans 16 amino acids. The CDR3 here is CASSPRTSGGTDTQYF. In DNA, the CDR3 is TGTGCCAGCAGTCCCCGGACTAGCGGCGGGACAGATACGCAGTATTTT.

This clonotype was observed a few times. The CDR3 here is CAPVQTDILWSYTF. DNA of the CDR3: TGCGCCCCCGTCCAGACAGATATTCTATGGAGCTACACCTTC. The chain joins TRBV23-1 to TRBJ1-2, with D possibly matching TRBD1 (5 bases). TRBV23-1 is classed as an ORF, of uncertain function. The CDR3 totals 14 residues. V lost 11 bases and J 9 bases, leaving 25 bases between the germline ends.

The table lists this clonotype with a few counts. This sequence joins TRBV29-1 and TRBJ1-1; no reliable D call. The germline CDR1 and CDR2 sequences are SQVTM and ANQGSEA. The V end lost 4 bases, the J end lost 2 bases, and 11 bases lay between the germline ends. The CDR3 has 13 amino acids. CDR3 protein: CSVVPPPNTEAFF. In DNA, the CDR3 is TGCAGCGTTGTCCCGCCTCCTAACACTGAAGCTTTCTTT.

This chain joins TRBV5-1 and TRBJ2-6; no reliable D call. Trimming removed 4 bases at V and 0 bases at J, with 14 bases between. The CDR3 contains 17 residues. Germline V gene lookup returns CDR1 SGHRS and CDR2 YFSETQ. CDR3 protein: CASSPTGIISGANVLTF. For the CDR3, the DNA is TGCGCCAGCAGCCCTACTGGTATTATCTCTGGGGCCAACGTCCTGACTTTC.

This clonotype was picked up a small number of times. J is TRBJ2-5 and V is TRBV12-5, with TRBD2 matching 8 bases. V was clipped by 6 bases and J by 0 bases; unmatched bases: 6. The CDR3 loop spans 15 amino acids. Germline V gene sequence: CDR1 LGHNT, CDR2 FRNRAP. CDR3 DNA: TGTGCTAGTGGCTTCGTAGCGGGGAACCAAGAGACCCAGTACTTC. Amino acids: CASGFVAGNQETQYF.

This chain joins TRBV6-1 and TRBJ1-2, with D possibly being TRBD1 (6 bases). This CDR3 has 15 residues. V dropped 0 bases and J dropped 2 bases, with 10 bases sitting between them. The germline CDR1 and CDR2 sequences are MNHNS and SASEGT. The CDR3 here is CASSEAGGDNYGYTF. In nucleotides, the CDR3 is TGTGCCAGCAGTGAAGCCGGGGGCGACAACTATGGCTACACCTTC.

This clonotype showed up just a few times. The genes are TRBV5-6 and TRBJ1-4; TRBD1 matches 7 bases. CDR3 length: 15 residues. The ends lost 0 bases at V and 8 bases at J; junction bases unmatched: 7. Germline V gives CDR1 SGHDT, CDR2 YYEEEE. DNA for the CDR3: TGTGCCAGCAGCTTGGTGGGACAGACGGGGGAAAAACTGTTTTTT. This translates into CASSLVGQTGEKLFF. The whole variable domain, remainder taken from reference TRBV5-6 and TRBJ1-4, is DAGVTQSPTHLIKTRGQQVTLRCSPKSGHDTVSWYQQALGQGPQFIFQYYEEEERQRGNFPDRFSGHQFPNYSSELNVNALLLGDSALYLCASSLVGQTGEKLFFGSGTQLSVL.

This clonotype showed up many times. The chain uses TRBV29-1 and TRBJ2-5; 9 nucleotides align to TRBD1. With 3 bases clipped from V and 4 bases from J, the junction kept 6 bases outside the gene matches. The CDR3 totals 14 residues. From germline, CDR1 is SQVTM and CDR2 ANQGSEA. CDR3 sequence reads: CSVDHRGLGETQYF. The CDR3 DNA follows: TGCAGCGTTGACCACAGGGGGCTGGGAGAGACCCAGTACTTC.

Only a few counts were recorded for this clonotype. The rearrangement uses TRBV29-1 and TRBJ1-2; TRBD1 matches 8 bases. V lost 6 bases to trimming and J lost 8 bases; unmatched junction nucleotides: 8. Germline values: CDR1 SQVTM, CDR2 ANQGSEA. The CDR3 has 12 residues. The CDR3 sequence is CSVGGQEEGYTF. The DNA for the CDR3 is TGCAGCGTGGGGGGACAGGAGGAGGGCTACACCTTC.

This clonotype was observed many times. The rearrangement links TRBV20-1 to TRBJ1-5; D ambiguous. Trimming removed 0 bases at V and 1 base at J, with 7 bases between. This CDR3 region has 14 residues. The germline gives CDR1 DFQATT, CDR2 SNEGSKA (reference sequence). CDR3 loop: CSARDMVSNQPQHF. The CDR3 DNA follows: TGCAGTGCTAGAGACATGGTGAGCAATCAGCCCCAGCATTTT.

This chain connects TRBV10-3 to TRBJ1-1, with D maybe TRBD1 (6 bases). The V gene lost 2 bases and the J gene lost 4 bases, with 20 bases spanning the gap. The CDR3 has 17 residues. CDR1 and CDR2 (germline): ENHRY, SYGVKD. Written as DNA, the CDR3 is TGTGCCATCAGTGAGCCGGACAGTAGGGTTAGGTTCACTGAAGCTTTCTTT. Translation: CAISEPDSRVRFTEAFF.

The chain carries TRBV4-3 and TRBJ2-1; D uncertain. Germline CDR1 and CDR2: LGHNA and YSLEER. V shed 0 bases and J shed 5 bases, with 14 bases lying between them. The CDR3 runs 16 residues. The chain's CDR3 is CASSQDPGSTNNEQFF. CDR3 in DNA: TGCGCCAGCAGCCAAGATCCGGGCAGCACTAACAATGAGCAGTTCTTC.

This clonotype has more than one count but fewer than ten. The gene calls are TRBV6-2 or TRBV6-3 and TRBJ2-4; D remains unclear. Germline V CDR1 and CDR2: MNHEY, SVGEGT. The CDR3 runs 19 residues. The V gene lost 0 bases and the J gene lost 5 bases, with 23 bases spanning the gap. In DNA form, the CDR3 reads TGTGCCAGCAGTTACTCGATAAAGTCTTGGATGAGCAGAGAAAACATTCAGTACTTC. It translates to CASSYSIKSWMSRENIQYF.

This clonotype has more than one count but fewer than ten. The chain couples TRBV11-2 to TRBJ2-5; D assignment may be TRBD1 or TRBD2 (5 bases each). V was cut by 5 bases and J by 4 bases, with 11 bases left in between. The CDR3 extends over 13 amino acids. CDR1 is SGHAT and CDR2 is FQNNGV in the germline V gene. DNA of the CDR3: TGTGCCAGCAGCGGATTTGGGGGAGAGACCCAGTACTTC. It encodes CASSGFGGETQYF.